These T cell receptor beta chains were read from a single sample in a study of blood T cell repertoires in COVID-19. Clones were read by immunoSEQ multiplex PCR, and TCRdb kept only the in-frame ones, dropping some. The table records roughly 70,000 clones, 76% of them present only once. The sequenced sample was peripheral blood. The receptors here all came from a man in his sixties with COVID-19, enrolled during active disease. CDR3s include the opening cysteine and the closing phenylalanine or tryptophan. The D gene is left open where the match is weak. Not every row has a clone size; where given, it reads once, few, many or a size class.

d_call | j_call | v_call | clone_size | cdr3_aa | cdr3_nt
TRBD1 | TRBJ2-5 | TRBV18 | few | CASSPEGGKYQETQYF | TGTGCCAGCTCACCGGAAGGGGGCAAGTACCAAGAGACCCAGTACTTC
NA | TRBJ1-2 | TRBV18 | NA | CASSPTYRETFGYTF | TGTGCCAGCTCACCAACCTACCGGGAAACTTTTGGCTACACCTTC
NA | TRBJ2-5 | TRBV6-5 | NA | CASRGASVPETQYF | TGTGCCAGCCGGGGGGCTAGCGTCCCAGAGACCCAGTACTTC
NA | TRBJ2-3 | TRBV7-6 | NA | CASSFTNLGVRSDTQYF | TGTGCCAGCAGCTTTACGAATCTGGGAGTTCGATCAGATACGCAGTATTTT
NA | TRBJ2-5 | TRBV24-1 | NA | CATSDLKRDQETQYF | TGTGCCACCAGTGATCTCAAACGAGACCAAGAGACCCAGTACTTC
TRBD2 | TRBJ2-1 | TRBV6-5 | NA | CASSRPGGPYNEQFF | TGTGCCAGCAGTCGACCGGGGGGGCCTTACAATGAGCAGTTCTTC
TRBD1 | TRBJ1-3 | TRBV7-9 | NA | CASSPPGQGSGNTIYF | TGTGCCAGCAGCCCGCCGGGACAGGGCTCTGGAAACACCATATATTTT
NA | TRBJ2-7 | TRBV5-5 | NA | CASSRNRESYEQYF | TGTGCCAGCAGCCGGAACAGGGAATCCTACGAGCAGTACTTC
NA | TRBJ1-6 | TRBV5-5 | few | CASSLGPNSPLHF | TGTGCCAGCAGCTTGGGGCCAAATTCACCCCTCCACTTT
NA | TRBJ1-6 | TRBV3-1/TRBV3-2 | NA | CASGDIDNSPLHF | TGTGCCAGCGGCGACATAGATAATTCACCCCTCCACTTT
TRBD2 | TRBJ2-4 | TRBV19 | NA | CASSKPPGLGRHIQYF | TGTGCCAGTAGTAAGCCCCCGGGACTAGGGCGACACATTCAGTACTTC
NA | TRBJ2-6 | TRBV29-1 | NA | CSVALYGGQTGANVLTF | TGCAGCGTTGCTCTGTATGGGGGCCAGACAGGGGCCAACGTCCTGACTTTC
TRBD2 | TRBJ2-2 | TRBV3-1/TRBV3-2 | NA | CASSQAGRGVELFF | TGTGCCAGCAGCCAAGCAGGGAGGGGCGTCGAGCTGTTTTTT
NA | TRBJ1-6 | TRBV28 | NA | CASRGAGYNSPLHF | TGTGCCAGCCGGGGGGCTGGATATAATTCACCCCTCCACTTT
NA | TRBJ2-7 | TRBV3-1/TRBV3-2 | NA | CASSLRARGPEQYF | NA
TRBD1 | TRBJ1-4 | TRBV2 | few | CATRQGRGKLFF | TGTGCCACCCGACAGGGGAGAGGAAAACTGTTTTTT
NA | TRBJ2-5 | TRBV29-1 | NA | CSVWAGDETQYF | TGCAGCGTTTGGGCAGGGGACGAGACCCAGTACTTC
NA | TRBJ2-5 | TRBV11-3 | NA | CASSLVRSPETQYF | TGTGCCAGCAGCTTAGTAAGGAGCCCGGAGACCCAGTACTTC
NA | TRBJ2-1 | TRBV7-3 | NA | CASSSDSYNERFF | TGTGCCAGCAGCTCAGACAGTTACAATGAGCGGTTCTTC
TRBD2 | TRBJ2-5 | TRBV7-3 | few | CASSLFPRGARGETQYF | TGTGCCAGCAGCTTATTTCCGCGGGGGGCCAGGGGTGAGACCCAGTACTTC
NA | TRBJ2-7 | TRBV5-1 | NA | CASSPTQQGYEQYF | TGCGCCAGCAGCCCTACCCAACAGGGCTACGAGCAGTACTTC
TRBD1 | TRBJ2-7 | TRBV28 | NA | CASSSGTGGSYEQYF | TGTGCCAGCAGTTCCGGGACAGGGGGCTCCTACGAGCAGTACTTC
TRBD1 | TRBJ1-4 | TRBV9 | NA | CASSQGVTNEKLFF | TGTGCCAGCAGCCAGGGGGTAACTAATGAAAAACTGTTTTTT
NA | TRBJ2-7 | TRBV4-1 | once | CASSQEDTYEQYF | TGCGCCAGCAGCCAAGAAGACACCTACGAGCAGTACTTC
NA | TRBJ1-1 | TRBV5-1 | NA | CASNAGGHGNMNTEAFF | TGCGCCAGCAACGCTGGGGGACATGGGAACATGAACACTGAAGCTTTCTTT
NA | TRBJ1-6 | TRBV5-5 | NA | CASSLQGYHNSPLHF | TGTGCCAGCAGCCTCCAGGGGTACCATAATTCACCCCTCCACTTT